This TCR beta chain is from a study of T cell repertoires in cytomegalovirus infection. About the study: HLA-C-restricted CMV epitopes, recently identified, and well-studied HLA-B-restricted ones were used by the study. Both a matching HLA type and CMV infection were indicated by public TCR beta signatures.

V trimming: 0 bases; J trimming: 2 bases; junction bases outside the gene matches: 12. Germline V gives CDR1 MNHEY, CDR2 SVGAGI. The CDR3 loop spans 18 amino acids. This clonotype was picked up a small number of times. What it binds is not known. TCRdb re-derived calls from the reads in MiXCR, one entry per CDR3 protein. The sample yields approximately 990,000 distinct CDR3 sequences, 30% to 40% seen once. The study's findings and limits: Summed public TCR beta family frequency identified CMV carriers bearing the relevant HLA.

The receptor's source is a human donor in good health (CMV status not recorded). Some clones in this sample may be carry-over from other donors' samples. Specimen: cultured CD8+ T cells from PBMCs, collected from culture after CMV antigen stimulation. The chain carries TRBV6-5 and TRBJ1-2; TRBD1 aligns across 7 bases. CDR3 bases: TGTGCCAGCAGTTACTCGTACCCCGGCGGAGGGGGCAACTATGGCTACACCTTC. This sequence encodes CASSYSYPGGGGNYGYTF.